The 16 T cell receptor beta chains below were found in one sample sequenced in a study of cytomegalovirus exposure and HLA in healthy donors. PCR primers comprised 60 Vbeta and 13 Jbeta primers. Libraries were prepared by immunoSEQ multiplex PCR; TCRdb keeps only in-frame clonotypes and omits some of them. The repertoire holds 80,000 to 100,000 clones, with roughly 70% as singletons. The sample consisted of PBMCs. These receptors came from a man under 40 in good health and CMV-seropositive.

This chain joins TRBV4-1 and TRBJ1-1; the match to TRBD1 covers 7 bases. V was clipped by 3 bases and J by 0 bases; unmatched bases: 19. The CDR3 extends over 20 amino acids. Germline CDR1 MGHRA, CDR2 YSYEKL. The CDR3 sequence is CASSHEETGQHSGLNTEAFF. The CDR3, as DNA: TGCGCCAGCAGCCACGAGGAGACGGGACAGCATTCGGGGTTGAACACTGAAGCTTTCTTT.

The CDR3 spells CASSPTGNEEQYF. The CDR3 nucleotides read TGTGCCAGCAGCCCAACCGGGAATGAAGAGCAGTACTTC. This chain links TRBV13 with TRBJ2-7; maybe TRBD2 (5 bases). Germline V gene lookup returns CDR1 PRHDT and CDR2 FYEKMQ (reference sequence). With 5 bases removed from V and 7 bases from J, the gap between germline ends came to 15 bases. The CDR3 runs 13 residues.

The chain joins TRBV9 to TRBJ1-3, with 7 positions matching TRBD1. The V gene end was trimmed by 4 bases and the J gene end by 1 base; junction bases not matched to a gene: 5. The V gene's germline CDR1 is SGDLS and CDR2 YYNGEE. The CDR3 extends over 15 amino acids. The CDR3 DNA is TGTGCCAGCAGCTTTACGACAGGGTCTGGAAACACCATATATTTT. This codes for CASSFTTGSGNTIYF.

The rearrangement uses TRBV7-2 and TRBJ2-7; 8 bases line up with TRBD2. CDR3 length: 14 residues. Per the germline V gene, CDR1 is SGHTA and CDR2 is FQGNSA. Germline trimming cut 5 bases from V and 6 bases from J; bases unmatched to any gene: 9. In DNA form, the CDR3 reads TGTGCCAGCAGCCCTTGGCGGGAGGTGGGCGAGCAGTACTTC. It is translated as CASSPWREVGEQYF.

This chain links TRBV6-5 with TRBJ1-1, with 7 bases fitting TRBD1. Germline CDR1 MNHEY, CDR2 SVGAGI. CDR3 size: 13 residues. Germline trimming cut 6 bases from V and 8 bases from J; bases unmatched to any gene: 9. CDR3 sequence (DNA): TGTGCCAGCAGCGAGGGGCGGACAGGCGAAGCTTTCTTT. It encodes CASSEGRTGEAFF.

The chain links TRBV5-1 to TRBJ2-1; possibly TRBD1 for D (6 bases). The CDR3 contains 15 residues. V lost 2 bases to trimming and J lost 2 bases, with 11 bases between them. CDR1 and CDR2 from the germline V gene are SGHRS and YFSETQ. The CDR3 nucleotides are TGCGCCAGCAGCTTCGCACAGGGCCCCTACAATGAGCAGTTCTTC. Translation gives CASSFAQGPYNEQFF.

Note on this clone: The DNA is left out, because the CDR3 cannot be placed on it with certainty; the CDR3 is given as TCRdb lists it. The rearrangement links TRBV6-5 to TRBJ2-7; the D call TRBD2 from the table was never checked on the DNA. Germline CDR1 and CDR2: MNHEY and SVGAGI. The CDR3 extends over 15 residues, inclusive of both ends. The CDR3: CASSSSTSGDYEQYF.

The gene calls are TRBV28 and TRBJ1-1, with a possible D match to TRBD1 (6 bases). V was cut by 5 bases and J by 9 bases, with 10 bases left in between. Germline V gives CDR1 MDHEN, CDR2 SYDVKM. CDR3 length equals 11 residues. In nucleotides, the CDR3 is TGTGCCAGCAGTCTGACAGGAAAAGCTTTCTTT. It specifies CASSLTGKAFF.

The genes are TRBV27 and TRBJ1-3, with no clear D. Trimming left V 4 bases short and J 0 bases short, with 7 bases between. CDR3 length equals 14 residues. Germline V CDR1 and CDR2: MNHEY, SMNVEV (reference sequence). The CDR3 loop is CASSSRGSGNTIYF. The CDR3 nucleotides read TGTGCCAGCAGTTCTCGGGGCTCTGGAAACACCATATATTTT.

This chain connects TRBV25-1 to TRBJ1-1; weak D call: TRBD1 (6 bases). The germline V gene encodes CDR1 MGHDK and CDR2 SYGVNS. This CDR3 comprises 13 residues. The V end was cut by 4 bases, the J end by 4 bases, with 10 bases between. For the CDR3, the DNA is TGTGCCAGCAGTGGAACAGGGTTCACTGAAGCTTTCTTT. This sequence encodes CASSGTGFTEAFF.

This clone was detected only a few times. This sequence joins TRBV6-5 and TRBJ1-5; 8 bases agree with TRBD1. The trim removed 5 bases at V and 6 bases at J, leaving 6 bases unmatched. Germline V gene lookup returns CDR1 MNHEY and CDR2 SVGAGI. There are 14 residues in the CDR3. CDR3: CASSPRTGSQPQHF. The CDR3 DNA sequence: TGTGCCAGCAGTCCGCGGACAGGGAGTCAGCCCCAGCATTTT.

J is TRBJ1-3 and V is TRBV6-1; D gene unclear. The V end lost 2 bases, the J end lost 0 bases, and 8 bases lay between the germline ends. Germline V gene lookup returns CDR1 MNHNS and CDR2 SASEGT. This CDR3 is built from 15 residues. For the CDR3, the DNA is TGTGCCAGCAGTGAACAGGTACACTCTGGAAACACCATATATTTT. Encoded protein: CASSEQVHSGNTIYF.

The table lists this clone with a few counts. The V and J genes are TRBV7-8 and TRBJ2-5; D is ambiguous. The V end lost 1 base, the J end lost 4 bases, and 13 bases lay between the germline ends. In germline, CDR1 is SGHVS, CDR2 FQNEAQ. The CDR3 runs 15 residues. CDR3 loop: CASSLDLAFIETQYF. CDR3 DNA: TGTGCCAGCAGCTTAGATCTGGCATTCATAGAGACCCAGTACTTC. Full variable domain (missing parts from reference TRBV7-8 and TRBJ2-5): GAGVSQSPRYKVAKRGQDVALRCDPISGHVSLFWYQQALGQGPEFLTYFQNEAQLDKSGLPSDRFFAERPEGSVSTLKIQRTQQEDSAVYLCASSLDLAFIETQYFGPGTRLLVL.

The CDR3 nucleotides read TGTGCCAGCAGCCAGGGGACGGGGGAGGTACATGGCTACACCTTC. Protein: CASSQGTGEVHGYTF. This rearrangement joins TRBV4-2 to TRBJ1-2, with D possibly TRBD1 on 5 matching bases. Germline V gene lookup returns CDR1 LGHNA and CDR2 YNFKEQ. With 3 bases removed from V and 6 bases from J, the gap between germline ends came to 17 bases. CDR3 length: 15 amino acids.

This clone was observed a handful of times. This chain links TRBV12-5 with TRBJ1-5; D might be TRBD1 (6 bases). Germline V gene data show CDR1 as LGHNT and CDR2 as FRNRAP. The CDR3 extends over 14 amino acids. Trimming stripped 4 bases from V and 7 bases from J, with 14 bases between. The CDR3 region is CASGSGESRQPQHF. The CDR3 coding sequence is TGTGCTAGTGGTTCAGGGGAGTCTAGGCAGCCCCAGCATTTT.

This sequence joins TRBV19 and TRBJ1-5, with D possibly TRBD1 on 6 matching bases. V was clipped by 0 bases and J by 6 bases, with 15 bases between them. The germline V gene encodes CDR1 LNHDA and CDR2 SQIVND (reference sequence). The CDR3 totals 16 residues. In DNA form, the CDR3 reads TGTGCCAGTAGTATAGATGAGGGGCAGGGGAGTCAGCCCCAGCATTTT. This codes for CASSIDEGQGSQPQHF.